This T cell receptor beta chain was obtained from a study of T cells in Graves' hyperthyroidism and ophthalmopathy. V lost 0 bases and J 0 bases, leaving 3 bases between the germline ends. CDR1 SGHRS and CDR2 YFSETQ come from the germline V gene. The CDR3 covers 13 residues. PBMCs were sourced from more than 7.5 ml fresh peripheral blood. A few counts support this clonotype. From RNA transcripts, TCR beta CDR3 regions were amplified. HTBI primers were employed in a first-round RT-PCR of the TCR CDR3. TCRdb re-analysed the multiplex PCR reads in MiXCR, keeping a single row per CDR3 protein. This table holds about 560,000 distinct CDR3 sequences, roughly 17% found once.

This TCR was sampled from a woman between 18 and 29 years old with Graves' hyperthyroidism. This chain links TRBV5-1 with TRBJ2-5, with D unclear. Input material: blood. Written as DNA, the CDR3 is TGCGCCAGCAGCTTGGAATACCAAGAGACCCAGTACTTC. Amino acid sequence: CASSLEYQETQYF.